This T cell receptor (beta chain) was retrieved from a study of shared clonotypes between healthy human individuals. This CDR3 comprises 14 residues. Germline V CDR1 and CDR2: MDHEN, SYDVKM. V was clipped by 7 bases and J by 3 bases; unmatched bases: 6. The assay was immunoSEQ multiplex PCR, and TCRdb's table has in-frame clones only and misses some. The data hold some 2.3 million clones, with just over 90% observed a single time. Subsets obtained from CD4+ cells comprised CD45RA+ naive and CD45RA-negative memory cells. Regarding this clone: Its target is not known.

Study outcomes and limitations: Apart from blood, nothing was sampled; tissue repertoires likely differ.

This chain links TRBV28 with TRBJ1-5; 7 positions agree with TRBD1. This clonotype was obtained from a man between 18 and 35 years old in good health. Some clones in this sample may be carry-over from other donors' samples. Sample: naive CD4+ T cells from PBMCs. Subset given: CD45RA+ positively selected. The CDR3 loop is CASIPGGINQPQHF. As DNA, the CDR3 is TGTGCCAGCATTCCAGGGGGAATCAATCAGCCCCAGCATTTT.